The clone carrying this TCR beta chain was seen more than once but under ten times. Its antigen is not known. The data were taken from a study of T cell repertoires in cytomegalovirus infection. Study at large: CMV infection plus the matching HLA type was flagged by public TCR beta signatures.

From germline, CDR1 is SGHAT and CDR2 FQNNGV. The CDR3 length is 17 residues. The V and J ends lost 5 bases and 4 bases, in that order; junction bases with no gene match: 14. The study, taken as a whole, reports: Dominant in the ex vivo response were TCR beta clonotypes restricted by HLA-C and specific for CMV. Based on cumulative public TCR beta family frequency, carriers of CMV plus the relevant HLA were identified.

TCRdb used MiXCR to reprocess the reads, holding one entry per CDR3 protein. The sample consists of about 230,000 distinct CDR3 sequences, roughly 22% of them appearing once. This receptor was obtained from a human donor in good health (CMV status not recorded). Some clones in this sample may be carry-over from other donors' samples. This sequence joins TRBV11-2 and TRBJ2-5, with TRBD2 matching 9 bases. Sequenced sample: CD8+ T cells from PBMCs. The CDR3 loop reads CASSQGVSGGPGETQYF. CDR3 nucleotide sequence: TGTGCCAGCAGCCAAGGGGTTAGCGGGGGACCTGGAGAGACCCAGTACTTC.